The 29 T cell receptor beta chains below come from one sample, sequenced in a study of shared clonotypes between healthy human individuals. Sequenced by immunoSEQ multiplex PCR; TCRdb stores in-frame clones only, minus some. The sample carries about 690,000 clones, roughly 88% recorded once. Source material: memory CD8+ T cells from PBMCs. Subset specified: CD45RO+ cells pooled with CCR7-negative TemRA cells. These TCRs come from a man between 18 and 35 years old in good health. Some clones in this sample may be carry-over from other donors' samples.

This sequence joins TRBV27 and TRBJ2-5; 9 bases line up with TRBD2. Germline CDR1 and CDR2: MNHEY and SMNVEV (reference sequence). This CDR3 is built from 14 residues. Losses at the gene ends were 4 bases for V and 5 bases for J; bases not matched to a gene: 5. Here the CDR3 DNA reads TGTGCCAGCAGTTCGGGACTAGCAGGGGAGACCCAGTACTTC. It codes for CASSSGLAGETQYF.

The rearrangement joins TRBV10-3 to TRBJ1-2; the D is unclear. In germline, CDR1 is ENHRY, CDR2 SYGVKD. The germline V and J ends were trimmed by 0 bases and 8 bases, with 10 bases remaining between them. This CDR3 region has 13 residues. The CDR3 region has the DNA TGTGCCATCAGTGAGTCTGGGGAAAGCGGCTACACCTTC. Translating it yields CAISESGESGYTF.

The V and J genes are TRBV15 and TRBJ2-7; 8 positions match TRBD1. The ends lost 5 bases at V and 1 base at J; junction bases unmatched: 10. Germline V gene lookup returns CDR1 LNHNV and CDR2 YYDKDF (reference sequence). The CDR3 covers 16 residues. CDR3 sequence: CATSPSDNRGSYEQYF. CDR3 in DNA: TGTGCCACCAGCCCCAGCGATAACAGGGGGTCCTACGAGCAGTACTTC.

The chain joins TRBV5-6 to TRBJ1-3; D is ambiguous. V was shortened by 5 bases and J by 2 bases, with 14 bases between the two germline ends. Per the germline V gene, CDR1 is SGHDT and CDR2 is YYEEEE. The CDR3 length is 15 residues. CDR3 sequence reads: CASSVGPATGNTIYF. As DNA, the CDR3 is TGTGCCAGCAGTGTTGGTCCGGCCACTGGAAACACCATATATTTT.

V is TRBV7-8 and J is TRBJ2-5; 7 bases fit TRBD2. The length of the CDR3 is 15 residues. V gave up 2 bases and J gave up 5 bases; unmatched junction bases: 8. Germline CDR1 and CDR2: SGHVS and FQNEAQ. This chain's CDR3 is CASSLMGGDGETQYF. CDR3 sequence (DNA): TGTGCCAGCAGCTTAATGGGGGGGGACGGGGAGACCCAGTACTTC.

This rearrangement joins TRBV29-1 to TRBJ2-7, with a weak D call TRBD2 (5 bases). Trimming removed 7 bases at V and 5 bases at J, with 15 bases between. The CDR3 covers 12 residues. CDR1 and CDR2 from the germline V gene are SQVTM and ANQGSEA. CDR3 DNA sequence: TGCAGCGCCGACGAGGGAAACAACGAGCAGTACTTC. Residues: CSADEGNNEQYF.

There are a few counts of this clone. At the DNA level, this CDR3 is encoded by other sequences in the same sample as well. The CDR3 nucleotides read TGCGCCAGCAGCTTGGCAGTGAACACTGAAGCTTTCTTT. Amino acids: CASSLAVNTEAFF. The chain couples TRBV5-1 to TRBJ1-1; the D is unclear. Germline V gives CDR1 SGHRS, CDR2 YFSETQ. The CDR3 is 13 residues long. V lost 0 bases and J lost 0, with 3 bases in between. Supplemented by reference TRBV5-1 and TRBJ1-1, the full variable domain reads KAGVTQTPRYLIKTRGQQVTLSCSPISGHRSVSWYQQTPGQGLQFLFEYFSETQRNKGNFPGRFSGRQFSNSRSEMNVSTLELGDSALYLCASSLAVNTEAFFGQGTRLTVV.

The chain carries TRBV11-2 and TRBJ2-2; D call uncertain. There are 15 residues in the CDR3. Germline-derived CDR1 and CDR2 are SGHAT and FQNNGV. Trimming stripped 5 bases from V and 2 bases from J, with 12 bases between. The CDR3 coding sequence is TGTGCCAGCAGCCTTGGCATTACAAACACCGGGGAGCTGTTTTTT. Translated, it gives CASSLGITNTGELFF.

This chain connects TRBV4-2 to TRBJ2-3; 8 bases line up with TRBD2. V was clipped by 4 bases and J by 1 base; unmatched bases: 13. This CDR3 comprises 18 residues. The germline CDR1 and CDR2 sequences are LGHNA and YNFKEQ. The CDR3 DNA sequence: TGTGCCAGCAGCCGAGTAGCGGGACCAGCCCGGGGCACAGATACGCAGTATTTT. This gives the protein CASSRVAGPARGTDTQYF.

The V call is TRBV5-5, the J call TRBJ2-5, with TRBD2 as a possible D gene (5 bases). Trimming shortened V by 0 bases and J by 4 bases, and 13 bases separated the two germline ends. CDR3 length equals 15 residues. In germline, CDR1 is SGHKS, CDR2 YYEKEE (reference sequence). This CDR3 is CASSLVFGGGETQYF. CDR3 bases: TGTGCCAGCAGCTTGGTTTTTGGAGGTGGAGAGACCCAGTACTTC. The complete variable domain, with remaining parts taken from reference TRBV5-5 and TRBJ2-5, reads DAGVTQSPTHLIKTRGQQVTLRCSPISGHKSVSWYQQVLGQGPQFIFQYYEKEERGRGNFPDRFSARQFPNYSSELNVNALLLGDSALYLCASSLVFGGGETQYFGPGTRLLVL.

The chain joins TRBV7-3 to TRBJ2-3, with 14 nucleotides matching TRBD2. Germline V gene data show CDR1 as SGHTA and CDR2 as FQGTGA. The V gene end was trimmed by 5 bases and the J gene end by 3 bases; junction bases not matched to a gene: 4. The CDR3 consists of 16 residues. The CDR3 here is CASSAGLAGVTDTQYF. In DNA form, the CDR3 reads TGTGCCAGCAGCGCGGGACTAGCGGGAGTAACAGATACGCAGTATTTT.

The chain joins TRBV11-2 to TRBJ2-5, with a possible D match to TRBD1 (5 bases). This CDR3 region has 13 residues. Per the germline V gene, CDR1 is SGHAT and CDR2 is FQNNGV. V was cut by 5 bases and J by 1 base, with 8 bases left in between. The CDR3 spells CASSPDIQETQYF. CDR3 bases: TGTGCCAGCAGCCCGGACATCCAAGAGACCCAGTACTTC. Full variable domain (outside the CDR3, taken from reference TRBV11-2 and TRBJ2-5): EAGVAQSPRYKIIEKRQSVAFWCNPISGHATLYWYQQILGQGPKLLIQFQNNGVVDDSQLPKDRFSAERLKGVDSTLKIQPAKLEDSAVYLCASSPDIQETQYFGPGTRLLVL.

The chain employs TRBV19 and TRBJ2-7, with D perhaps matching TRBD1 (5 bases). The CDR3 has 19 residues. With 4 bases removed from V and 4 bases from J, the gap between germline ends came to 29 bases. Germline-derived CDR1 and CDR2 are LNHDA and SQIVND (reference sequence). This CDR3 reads CASSTPLLGLAIGAYEQYF. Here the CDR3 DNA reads TGTGCCAGTAGTACCCCGTTGCTTGGGCTGGCGATAGGGGCGTACGAGCAGTACTTC.

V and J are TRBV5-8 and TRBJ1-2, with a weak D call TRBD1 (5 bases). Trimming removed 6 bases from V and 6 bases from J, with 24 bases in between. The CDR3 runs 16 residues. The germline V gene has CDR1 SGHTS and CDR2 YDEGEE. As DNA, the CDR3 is TGTGCCAGCACCCTCTTACCGACGTGGGGCGGCGATGGCTACACCTTC. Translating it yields CASTLLPTWGGDGYTF.

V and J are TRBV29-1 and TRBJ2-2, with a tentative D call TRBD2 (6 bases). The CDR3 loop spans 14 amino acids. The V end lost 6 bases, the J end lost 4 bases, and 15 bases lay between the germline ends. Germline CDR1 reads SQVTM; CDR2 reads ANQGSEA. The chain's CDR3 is CSVEGGVGTGELFF. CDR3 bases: TGCAGCGTGGAGGGAGGAGTGGGCACCGGGGAGCTGTTTTTT.

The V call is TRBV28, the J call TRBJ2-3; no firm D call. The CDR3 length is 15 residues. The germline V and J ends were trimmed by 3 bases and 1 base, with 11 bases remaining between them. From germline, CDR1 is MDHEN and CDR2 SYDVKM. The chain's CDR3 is CASSFPPGGTDTQYF. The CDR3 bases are TGTGCCAGCAGTTTCCCCCCAGGCGGCACAGATACGCAGTATTTT.

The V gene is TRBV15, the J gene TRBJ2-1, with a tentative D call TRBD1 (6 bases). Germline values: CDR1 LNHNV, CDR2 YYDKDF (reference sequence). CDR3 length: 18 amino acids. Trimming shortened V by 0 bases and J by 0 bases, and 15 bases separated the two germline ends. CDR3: CATSRDGQSWASYNEQFF. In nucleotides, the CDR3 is TGTGCCACCAGCAGAGATGGACAGAGCTGGGCCTCCTACAATGAGCAGTTCTTC.

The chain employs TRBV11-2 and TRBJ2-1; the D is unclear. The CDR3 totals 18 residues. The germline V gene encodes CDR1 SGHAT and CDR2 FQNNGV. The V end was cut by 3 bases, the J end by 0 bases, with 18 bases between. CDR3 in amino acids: CASSFSPGKLSSYNEQFF. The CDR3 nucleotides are TGTGCCAGCAGCTTTTCACCGGGCAAACTGAGCTCCTACAATGAGCAGTTCTTC.

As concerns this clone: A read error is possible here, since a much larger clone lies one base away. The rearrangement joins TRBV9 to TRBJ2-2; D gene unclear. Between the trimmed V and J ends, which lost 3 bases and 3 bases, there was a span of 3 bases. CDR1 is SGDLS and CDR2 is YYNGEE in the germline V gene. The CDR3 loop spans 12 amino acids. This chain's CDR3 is CASSEDTGELFF. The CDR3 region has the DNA TGTGCCAGCAGCGAGGACACCGGGGAGCTGTTTTTT.

CDR3 sequence (DNA): TGTGCCAGCTCACCTTTAGGACTAGCGCGCTCCTACGAGCAGTACTTC. Translating it yields CASSPLGLARSYEQYF. The V gene is TRBV18, the J gene TRBJ2-7; TRBD2 aligns across 9 bases. V trimming: 3 bases; J trimming: 0 bases; junction bases outside the gene matches: 6. The CDR3 is 16 residues long. Germline V gene sequence: CDR1 KGHSH, CDR2 LQKENI. Complete variable domain (other parts from reference TRBV18 and TRBJ2-7): NAGVMQNPRHLVRRRGQEARLRCSPMKGHSHVYWYRQLPEEGLKFMVYLQKENIIDESGMPKERFSAEFPKEGPSILRIQQVVRGDSAAYFCASSPLGLARSYEQYFGPGTRLTVT.

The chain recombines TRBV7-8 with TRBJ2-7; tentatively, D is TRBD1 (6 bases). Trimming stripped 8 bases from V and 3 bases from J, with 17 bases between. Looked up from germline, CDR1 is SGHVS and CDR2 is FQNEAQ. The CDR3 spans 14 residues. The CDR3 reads CASCTTGTYYEQYF. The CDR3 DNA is TGTGCCAGCTGCACAACAGGGACCTACTACGAGCAGTACTTC.

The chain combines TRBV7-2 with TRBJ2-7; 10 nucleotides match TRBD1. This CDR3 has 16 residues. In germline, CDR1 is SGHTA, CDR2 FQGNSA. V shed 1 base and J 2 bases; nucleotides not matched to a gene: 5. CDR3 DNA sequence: TGTGCCAGCAGCTTAGGTCTGACAGGGGGCACCTACGAGCAGTACTTC. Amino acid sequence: CASSLGLTGGTYEQYF.

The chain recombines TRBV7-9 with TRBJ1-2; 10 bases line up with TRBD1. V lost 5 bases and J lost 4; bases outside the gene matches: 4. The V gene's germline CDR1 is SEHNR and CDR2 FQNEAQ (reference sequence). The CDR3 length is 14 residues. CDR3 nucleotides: TGTGCCAGCAGCCCGCGGGACAGGGGCTATGGCTACACCTTC. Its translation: CASSPRDRGYGYTF.

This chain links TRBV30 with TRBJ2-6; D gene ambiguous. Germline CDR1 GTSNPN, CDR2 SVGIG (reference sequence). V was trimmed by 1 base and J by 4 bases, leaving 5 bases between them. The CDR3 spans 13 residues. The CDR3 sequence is CAWSGWGANVLTF. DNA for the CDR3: TGTGCCTGGAGTGGATGGGGGGCCAACGTCCTGACTTTC.

This CDR3 reads CASSLRGSDYGYTF. CDR3 sequence (DNA): TGTGCCAGCAGTTTACGGGGGAGTGACTATGGCTACACCTTC. The chain employs TRBV27 and TRBJ1-2; maybe TRBD1 (5 bases). This CDR3 contains 14 residues. V was trimmed by 2 bases and J by 3 bases, leaving 10 bases between them. Germline loops: CDR1 MNHEY, CDR2 SMNVEV (reference sequence).

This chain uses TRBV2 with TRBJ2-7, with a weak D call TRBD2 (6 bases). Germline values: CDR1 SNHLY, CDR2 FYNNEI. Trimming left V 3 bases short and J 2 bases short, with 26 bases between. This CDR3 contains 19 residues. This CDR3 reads CASSEFRLAPYRETYEQYF. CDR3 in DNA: TGTGCCAGCAGTGAGTTCCGGCTAGCGCCATACCGCGAAACCTACGAGCAGTACTTC.

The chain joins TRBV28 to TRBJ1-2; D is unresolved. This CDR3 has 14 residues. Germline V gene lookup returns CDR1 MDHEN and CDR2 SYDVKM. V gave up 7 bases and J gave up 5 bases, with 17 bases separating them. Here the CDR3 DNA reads TGTGCCAGCAATATAGCGGACCCCTTTTATGGCTACACCTTC. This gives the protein CASNIADPFYGYTF.

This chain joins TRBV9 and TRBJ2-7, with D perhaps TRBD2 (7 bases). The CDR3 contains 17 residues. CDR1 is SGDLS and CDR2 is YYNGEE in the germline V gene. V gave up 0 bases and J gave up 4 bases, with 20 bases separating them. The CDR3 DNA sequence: TGTGCCAGCAGCGTAGCCGCCCAGGGGAGGGGACTATACGAGCAGTACTTC. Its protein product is CASSVAAQGRGLYEQYF.

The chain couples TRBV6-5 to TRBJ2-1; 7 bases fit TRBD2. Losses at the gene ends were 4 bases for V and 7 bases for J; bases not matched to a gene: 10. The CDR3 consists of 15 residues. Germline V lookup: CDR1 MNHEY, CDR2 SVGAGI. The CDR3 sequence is CASSWFSGTTNEQFF. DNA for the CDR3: TGTGCCAGCAGTTGGTTCAGTGGGACTACTAATGAGCAGTTCTTC.